This T cell receptor (beta chain) comes out of a study of cytomegalovirus exposure and HLA in healthy donors. Use of 60 Vbeta and 13 Jbeta primers characterized the PCR. The repertoire was sequenced with immunoSEQ multiplex PCR; TCRdb's copy has only in-frame clones and lacks some. The sample contains fewer than 110,000 clones, roughly 72% of which appear only once. In its sample, this clone was seen once. The CDR3 length is 13 residues. The ends were cut back, 1 base at V and 3 bases at J, with 7 bases in the middle. Germline-derived CDR1 and CDR2 are SGDLS and YYNGEE. The TCR sequence derives from a man aged 30 to 39 in good health and CMV-seronegative. Sequenced sample: PBMCs. The chain employs TRBV9 and TRBJ1-1, with D possibly matching TRBD1 (6 bases). CDR3 protein: CASSVNRDTEAFF. The CDR3 DNA reads as TGTGCCAGCAGCGTAAACAGGGACACTGAAGCTTTCTTT. The whole variable domain, filled in from reference TRBV9 and TRBJ1-1, reads DSGVTQTPKHLITATGQRVTLRCSPRSGDLSVYWYQQSLDQGLQFLIQYYNGEERAKGNILERFSAQQFPDLHSELNLSSLELGDSALYFCASSVNRDTEAFFGQGTRLTVV.